Listed below are T cell receptor beta chains from one sample, sequenced in a study of control samples from healthy donors and cancer patients. Produced via immunoSEQ multiplex PCR; TCRdb's table is partial and in-frame only. This table has 60,000 to 75,000 clones, around 87% appearing once. The sample consisted of PBMCs. The receptors were sampled from a woman aged 50 to 60 with head and neck cancer. CDR3s include the opening cysteine and the closing phenylalanine or tryptophan. Fields, in order: D gene, J gene, clone size, V gene, CDR3 protein, CDR3 DNA. A D gene is named only where the DNA matches it firmly. Some rows mark clone size as missing; the rest say once, few, many or name a class of expanded clone.

>.|TRBJ2-2|.|TRBV27
CASGGHQSTGELFF
TGTGCCAGCGGAGGGCACCAGAGCACCGGGGAGCTGTTTTTT
>TRBD2|TRBJ2-7|.|TRBV6-5
CVSRRGGSDEQYF
TGTGTCTCCCGCCGGGGGGGAAGTGACGAGCAGTACTTC
>.|TRBJ2-1|.|TRBV9
CASSPGVGEQFF
TGTGCCAGCAGCCCTGGGGTGGGTGAGCAGTTCTTC
>.|TRBJ2-7|.|TRBV27
CASSLSLSSYEQYF
TGTGCCAGCAGTTTAAGTCTTAGCTCCTACGAGCAGTACTTC
>TRBD1|TRBJ2-7|.|TRBV5-1
CASSPDRVDEQYF
TGCGCCAGCAGCCCGGACAGGGTCGACGAGCAGTACTTC
>.|TRBJ2-2|.|TRBV6-2/TRBV6-3
CASSLAAGELFF
TGTGCCAGCAGCCTCGCGGCCGGGGAGCTGTTTTTT
>.|TRBJ2-2|.|TRBV28
CASNPLTSFTGELFF
TGTGCCAGCAACCCCCTAACCTCCTTCACCGGGGAGCTGTTTTTT
>.|TRBJ1-1|once|TRBV9
CASSVISAMNTEAFF
TGTGCCAGCAGCGTGATCAGCGCGATGAACACTGAAGCTTTCTTT
>.|TRBJ1-3|.|TRBV2
CASIGVRSGNTIYF
TGTGCCAGCATAGGGGTTCGGTCTGGAAACACCATATATTTT
>.|TRBJ1-5|.|TRBV10-3
CAISLTGNQPQHF
TGTGCCATCAGTTTAACAGGTAATCAGCCCCAGCATTTT
>TRBD2|TRBJ2-3|few|TRBV18
CASSPPSLAGGRTDTQYF
TGTGCCAGCTCACCACCGTCACTAGCGGGGGGCCGCACAGATACGCAGTATTTT
>TRBD1|TRBJ2-2|.|TRBV14
CASSQDAGRGHTGELFF
TGTGCCAGCAGCCAAGATGCGGGCAGGGGGCACACCGGGGAGCTGTTTTTT
>.|TRBJ2-4|.|TRBV6-5
CASTLVRGRDIQYF
TGTGCCAGCACCCTAGTTAGGGGAAGGGACATTCAGTACTTC
>.|TRBJ2-5|.|TRBV5-6
CASSLAQETQYF
TGTGCCAGCAGCTTGGCCCAAGAGACCCAGTACTTC
>TRBD1|TRBJ1-2|.|TRBV27
CASSSGQSGYTF
TGTGCCAGCAGTTCGGGACAGTCTGGCTACACCTTC
>.|TRBJ2-3|.|TRBV9
CASSVGGRSADTQYF
TGTGCCAGCAGCGTAGGGGGAAGGTCGGCAGATACGCAGTATTTT
>TRBD2|TRBJ2-3|.|TRBV7-9
CASSLSGIRGGASDTQYF
TGTGCCAGCAGCTTATCTGGTATACGCGGGGGGGCGTCAGATACGCAGTATTTT
>TRBD2|TRBJ2-5|.|TRBV24-1
CATSDPTSGGHQDIPLSERETQYF
TGTGCCACCAGTGACCCGACTAGCGGGGGCCATCAAGATATTCCGCTTTCGGAACGGGAGACCCAGTACTTC
>TRBD1|TRBJ1-1|.|TRBV19
CASSIQFWGRGRMNTEAFF
TGTGCCAGTAGTATACAATTTTGGGGCAGGGGGCGGATGAACACTGAAGCTTTCTTT
>.|TRBJ2-1|.|TRBV7-9
CASSLGYQGPQYNEQFF
TGTGCCAGCAGCTTAGGGTACCAGGGGCCCCAATACAATGAGCAGTTCTTC
>.|TRBJ1-6|once|TRBV11-2
CASSFTNSPLHF
TGTGCCAGCAGCTTCACTAATTCACCCCTCCACTTT
>.|TRBJ2-7|.|TRBV19
CASSPRRVSYEQYF
TGTGCCAGTAGTCCCCGCAGGGTGAGCTACGAGCAGTACTTC
>TRBD1|TRBJ1-1|.|TRBV7-8
CASSFWTGESNTEAFF
TGTGCCAGCAGCTTCTGGACAGGGGAGAGCAACACTGAAGCTTTCTTT
>.|TRBJ2-3|.|TRBV6-5
CASSPRPGTDTQYF
TGTGCCAGCAGTCCCCGGCCTGGCACAGATACGCAGTATTTT
>.|TRBJ1-1|.|TRBV6-5
CASRRDGMNTEAFF
TGTGCCAGCAGGAGGGACGGCATGAACACTGAAGCTTTCTTT
>.|TRBJ1-2|.|TRBV7-9
CASRPRGGAQGYTF
TGTGCCAGCAGACCCCGGGGAGGGGCTCAGGGCTACACCTTC
>TRBD1|TRBJ2-1|.|TRBV24-1
CATSDPTGGIRDEQFF
TGTGCCACCAGTGACCCGACAGGGGGCATACGGGATGAGCAGTTCTTC
>.|TRBJ2-3|.|TRBV5-1
CASSKGAGDTQYF
TGCGCCAGCAGTAAAGGGGCGGGGGATACGCAGTATTTT
>TRBD1|TRBJ1-5|.|TRBV6-5
CASRGQGAQPQHF
TGTGCCAGCAGGGGACAGGGGGCCCAGCCCCAGCATTTT
>.|TRBJ2-2|.|TRBV24-1
CATSDWAGTGELFF
TGTGCCACCAGTGATTGGGCGGGCACCGGGGAGCTGTTTTTT
>TRBD1|TRBJ1-1|once|TRBV18
CASSAQGQGITEAFF
TGTGCCAGCTCAGCTCAAGGACAGGGTATAACTGAAGCTTTCTTT
>TRBD1|TRBJ2-6|.|TRBV7-3
CASSLTTGGASGANVLTF
TGTGCCAGCAGCTTAACTACAGGGGGCGCCTCTGGGGCCAACGTCCTGACTTTC
>TRBD1|TRBJ2-5|.|TRBV3-1/TRBV3-2
CASSQVRQGGKTQYF
TGTGCCAGCAGCCAAGTGAGACAGGGGGGAAAGACCCAGTACTTC
>.|TRBJ2-5|.|TRBV11-3
CASSLGVVGPETQYF
TGTGCCAGCAGCTTAGGGGTAGTGGGGCCGGAGACCCAGTACTTC
>.|TRBJ2-5|.|TRBV9
CASSVVEGETQYF
TGTGCCAGCAGCGTAGTTGAAGGGGAGACCCAGTACTTC
>.|TRBJ1-2|.|TRBV18
CASSPVDSIYGYTF
TGTGCCAGCTCACCTGTGGACAGCATCTATGGCTACACCTTC
>.|TRBJ1-3|.|TRBV5-4
CASSSGGGKAGNTIYF
TGTGCCAGCAGCTCAGGAGGGGGAAAGGCTGGAAACACCATATATTTT
>.|TRBJ2-2|.|TRBV3-1/TRBV3-2
CASSPRREAGGELFF
TGTGCCAGCAGCCCCCGCAGGGAAGCTGGCGGGGAGCTGTTTTTT
>TRBD1|TRBJ1-3|.|TRBV6-5
CASRPGTGGNTIYF
TGTGCCAGCAGACCGGGGACAGGGGGAAACACCATATATTTT
>TRBD1|TRBJ1-2|few|TRBV29-1
CSVQLDRDLGGYTF
TGCAGCGTTCAACTGGACAGGGACCTGGGTGGCTACACCTTC
>TRBD1|TRBJ1-4|.|TRBV15
CATSRGQGDSEKLFF
TGTGCCACCAGCAGGGGACAGGGGGACAGTGAAAAACTGTTTTTT
>TRBD1|TRBJ2-5|.|TRBV19
CASSMGTDQETQYF
TGTGCCAGTAGTATGGGGACAGACCAAGAGACCCAGTACTTC
>.|TRBJ1-2|.|TRBV7-2
CASSSRQSGGYTF
TGTGCCAGCAGCTCCCGACAGTCTGGGGGCTACACCTTC
>TRBD2|TRBJ2-3|.|TRBV6-4
CASSETSGADTQYF
TGTGCCAGCAGTGAGACTAGCGGGGCCGATACGCAGTATTTT
>.|TRBJ2-7|.|TRBV6-2/TRBV6-3
CASSSHPQTSAGVQYF
TGTGCCAGCAGTTCTCACCCCCAGACTAGTGCGGGCGTACAGTACTTC
>TRBD2|TRBJ2-1|.|TRBV11-3
CASSSRSGGADEQFF
TGTGCCAGCAGCTCAAGAAGCGGGGGGGCCGATGAGCAGTTCTTC
>TRBD2|TRBJ2-1|.|TRBV18
CASSRLAENNEQFF
TGTGCCAGCTCTCGACTAGCGGAAAACAATGAGCAGTTCTTC
>TRBD1|TRBJ1-2|.|TRBV7-3
CASSPTGTGGYTF
TGTGCCAGCAGCCCGACAGGGACGGGGGGCTACACCTTC
>TRBD2|TRBJ2-2|.|TRBV19
CASSMERGQTGELFF
TGTGCCAGTAGTATGGAGCGGGGGCAGACCGGGGAGCTGTTTTTT
>.|TRBJ1-5|few|TRBV28
CATAGRRGNQPQHF
TGTGCCACCGCGGGGAGAAGGGGCAATCAGCCCCAGCATTTT
>.|TRBJ2-5|.|TRBV25-1
CASNSWGEGETQYF
TGTGCCAGCAACTCCTGGGGCGAGGGAGAGACCCAGTACTTC
>.|TRBJ1-1|.|TRBV5-4
CASSSVGGNTEAFF
TGTGCCAGCAGCTCAGTCGGGGGGAACACTGAAGCTTTCTTT
>.|TRBJ2-1|.|TRBV12-3/TRBV12-4
CASSFLLSNEQFF
TGTGCCAGCAGCTTTCTCCTCTCAAATGAGCAGTTCTTC